These T cell receptor beta chains were read from a single sample in a study of T-cell reconstitution after alpha-beta-depleted transplantation in children. In TCRdb, the PCR reads were re-called with MiXCR into one record per CDR3 protein. Counted here are roughly 200,000 distinct CDR3 sequences, approximately 8.4% occurring once; the ten biggest clones make up 35%. This specimen consisted of PBMCs, mostly from graft donor cells, obtained 360 days after TCRalphabeta/CD19-depleted stem cell transplant. Every receptor here comes from a male patient aged 2 to 9 who had a stem cell transplant for acute myeloid leukemia, so the T cells may come from the graft donor. CDR3s include the opening cysteine and the closing phenylalanine or tryptophan. A D gene is named only where the DNA matches it firmly. Clone size is stated in some rows and not others, as once, few, many or a class when expanded.

D gene: TRBD2; V gene: TRBV20-1; clone size: many; J gene: TRBJ2-1; CDR3 length: 15; CDR3 DNA: TGCAGTGCCGCGGGACTAGCGGGGGGCGGCAATGAGCAGTTCTTC; CDR3 protein: CSAAGLAGGGNEQFF
D gene: .; V gene: TRBV27; clone size: .; J gene: TRBJ2-7; CDR3 length: 18; CDR3 DNA: TGTGCCAGCAGTTTTTTGGACCCTCCCGGGACGAAACCCTACGAGCAGTACTTC; CDR3 protein: CASSFLDPPGTKPYEQYF
D gene: .; V gene: TRBV6-1; clone size: few; J gene: TRBJ1-5; CDR3 length: 13; CDR3 DNA: TGTGCCAGCACCCAGCAGGGTACTCAGCCCCAGCATTTT; CDR3 protein: CASTQQGTQPQHF
D gene: TRBD1; V gene: TRBV7-9; clone size: many; J gene: TRBJ2-7; CDR3 length: 14; CDR3 DNA: TGTGCCAGCAGCTTACCAGGGGGAAGGTACGAGCAGTACTTC; CDR3 protein: CASSLPGGRYEQYF
D gene: .; V gene: TRBV4-1; clone size: many; J gene: TRBJ2-7; CDR3 length: 16; CDR3 DNA: TGCGCCAGCAGCCCTTACCCAGCCGGGACGAAAGGGGAGCAGTACTTC; CDR3 protein: CASSPYPAGTKGEQYF
D gene: .; V gene: TRBV15; clone size: few; J gene: TRBJ1-4; CDR3 length: 15; CDR3 DNA: TGTGCCACCAGGAGAGCAGCGGTTCGGGGTGAAAAACTGTTTTTT; CDR3 protein: CATRRAAVRGEKLFF
D gene: .; V gene: TRBV7-2; clone size: .; J gene: TRBJ2-7; CDR3 length: 15; CDR3 DNA: TGTGCCAGCAGCTTAGGTGGGGCCGGCTACTACGAGCAGTACTTC; CDR3 protein: CASSLGGAGYYEQYF
D gene: TRBD2; V gene: TRBV12-3/TRBV12-4; clone size: .; J gene: TRBJ2-7; CDR3 length: 17; CDR3 DNA: TGTGCCAGCAGTCCCAGAAGTACCGGGACTAGAGTCTACGAGCAGTACTTC; CDR3 protein: CASSPRSTGTRVYEQYF
D gene: .; V gene: TRBV5-1; clone size: .; J gene: TRBJ1-2; CDR3 length: 13; CDR3 DNA: TGCGCCAGCAGCTTGCGTGCAGGCGATGGCTACACCTTC; CDR3 protein: CASSLRAGDGYTF
D gene: .; V gene: TRBV7-6; clone size: .; J gene: TRBJ2-3; CDR3 length: 14; CDR3 DNA: TGTGCCAGCAGCTTAGCGGTTAAGACAGATACGCAGTATTTT; CDR3 protein: CASSLAVKTDTQYF
D gene: .; V gene: TRBV2; clone size: many; J gene: TRBJ2-1; CDR3 length: 16; CDR3 DNA: TGTGCCAGCAGTCCAATGAGGCTAGGCGGCTACAATGAGCAGTTCTTC; CDR3 protein: CASSPMRLGGYNEQFF
D gene: .; V gene: TRBV18; clone size: few; J gene: TRBJ2-2; CDR3 length: 14; CDR3 DNA: TGTGCCAGCTCAATACAGATCAAGGCCGGGGAGCTGTTTTTT; CDR3 protein: CASSIQIKAGELFF
D gene: TRBD1; V gene: TRBV15; clone size: few; J gene: TRBJ1-2; CDR3 length: 16; CDR3 DNA: TGTGCCACCAGCAGAGATCGGAGACAGGGGACCTATGGCTACACCTTC; CDR3 protein: CATSRDRRQGTYGYTF
D gene: TRBD2; V gene: TRBV6-2/TRBV6-3; clone size: .; J gene: TRBJ2-3; CDR3 length: 18; CDR3 DNA: TGTGCCAGCAGTGATCCGGGACTAGCGGGAGTAGGATCAGATACGCAGTATTTT; CDR3 protein: CASSDPGLAGVGSDTQYF